The next 20 T cell receptor beta chains were all read from a single sample in a study of cytomegalovirus exposure and HLA in healthy donors. The PCR had 60 Vbeta and 13 Jbeta primers. Only in-frame clones appear in the TCRdb table, and some are missing; sequencing was by immunoSEQ multiplex PCR. The sample features 150,000 to 200,000 clones, with approximately 6.5% in its top ten. Material for sequencing was PBMCs. These receptors were collected from a man aged 25-40 years in good health and CMV-seronegative.

This chain links TRBV30 with TRBJ1-6, with D maybe TRBD1 (6 bases). CDR1 GTSNPN and CDR2 SVGIG come from the germline V gene (reference sequence). The CDR3 has 11 residues. V lost 5 bases and J 17 bases, leaving 16 bases between the germline ends. The DNA of the CDR3 is TGTGCCTGGGGATCGACAGGCCAATTCCACTTT. Translating it yields CAWGSTGQFHF.

The chain has TRBV5-1 and TRBJ2-7; no definite D call. Between the trimmed V and J ends, which lost 0 bases and 4 bases, there was a span of 8 bases. The V gene's germline CDR1 is SGHRS and CDR2 YFSETQ. CDR3 length equals 13 residues. DNA of the CDR3: TGCGCCAGCAGCTTGGCCCCCTCGTACGAGCAGTACTTC. It yields the protein CASSLAPSYEQYF. Supplemented by reference TRBV5-1 and TRBJ2-7, the full variable domain reads KAGVTQTPRYLIKTRGQQVTLSCSPISGHRSVSWYQQTPGQGLQFLFEYFSETQRNKGNFPGRFSGRQFSNSRSEMNVSTLELGDSALYLCASSLAPSYEQYFGPGTRLTVT.

This chain connects TRBV5-4 to TRBJ2-1; weak D call: TRBD1 (5 bases). Per germline, CDR1 SGHNT and CDR2 YYREEE (reference sequence). Trimming took off 3 bases at V and 10 bases at J, with 8 bases between the two ends. This CDR3 has 11 amino acids. The CDR3 bases are TGTGCCAGCAGCTACCGACAGGAGCAGTTCTTC. Amino acid sequence: CASSYRQEQFF.

The V gene is TRBV2, the J gene TRBJ1-2, with a possible D match to TRBD1 (5 bases). The CDR3 is made up of 15 amino acids. From germline, CDR1 is SNHLY and CDR2 FYNNEI. V gave up 1 base and J gave up 2 bases, with 11 bases separating them. CDR3 sequence reads: CASSEGLGGNYGYTF. In nucleotides, the CDR3 is TGTGCCAGCAGTGAAGGCCTGGGGGGGAACTATGGCTACACCTTC.

The gene calls are TRBV4-2 and TRBJ1-2; D may be TRBD1 (6 bases). Trimming pared 0 bases from V and 7 bases from J, leaving 18 bases between. The CDR3 runs to 16 residues. Germline assignment: CDR1 LGHNA and CDR2 YNFKEQ. CDR3 region: CASSQEFAGAVFGYTF. The CDR3 DNA reads as TGTGCCAGCAGCCAAGAGTTCGCAGGGGCGGTTTTTGGCTACACCTTC.

This sequence joins TRBV6-1 and TRBJ2-7; 11 bases fit TRBD1. V lost 3 bases, J lost 2 bases, and 6 bases stayed unmatched. The CDR3 spans 16 residues. CDR1 and CDR2 from the germline V gene are MNHNS and SASEGT. The chain's CDR3 is CASSDPGQGDPYEQYF. As DNA, the CDR3 is TGTGCCAGCAGTGACCCGGGACAGGGGGATCCCTACGAGCAGTACTTC.

The chain recombines TRBV6-1 with TRBJ2-5; TRBD1 aligns across 12 bases. This CDR3 is 14 amino acids long. Germline CDR1 MNHNS, CDR2 SASEGT. Trimming removed 7 bases from V and 4 bases from J; junction bases left unmatched: 4. The CDR3 DNA sequence: TGTGCCAGCATTTCGGGACAGGGGGCAGAGACCCAGTACTTC. Its translation: CASISGQGAETQYF.

This rearrangement joins TRBV2 to TRBJ2-1; TRBD2 aligns across 9 bases. The V gene's germline CDR1 is SNHLY and CDR2 FYNNEI. The ends lost 5 bases at V and 0 bases at J; junction bases unmatched: 2. The CDR3 is 15 amino acids. The CDR3 bases are TGTGCCAGCAGTCGTAGCGGGAGCTCCTACAATGAGCAGTTCTTC. This codes for CASSRSGSSYNEQFF.

This chain links TRBV7-6 with TRBJ1-2; 7 nucleotides match TRBD1. Trimming took 5 bases from V and 4 from J; bases not matched to a gene: 13. The CDR3 totals 16 residues. The germline V gene encodes CDR1 SGHVS and CDR2 FNYEAQ. This CDR3 reads CASSQGQARVSYGYTF. The DNA of the CDR3 is TGTGCCAGCAGCCAAGGACAGGCCCGAGTAAGCTATGGCTACACCTTC.

CDR3 sequence reads: CASSLGLAGDSYEQYF. CDR3 coding DNA: TGCGCCAGCAGCTTGGGACTAGCGGGAGACTCCTACGAGCAGTACTTC. This chain connects TRBV5-1 to TRBJ2-7; 12 bases are shared with TRBD2. Germline loops: CDR1 SGHRS, CDR2 YFSETQ. The V gene end was trimmed by 0 bases and the J gene end by 0 bases; junction bases not matched to a gene: 1. The length of the CDR3 is 16 residues.

The chain employs TRBV30 and TRBJ2-1; TRBD2 aligns across 13 bases. Germline values: CDR1 GTSNPN, CDR2 SVGIG (reference sequence). The CDR3 contains 13 residues. With 5 bases clipped from V and 12 bases from J, the junction kept 7 bases outside the gene matches. The CDR3 DNA reads as TGTGCCTGGGAACTAGCGGGAGGGTCTGCGCAGTTCTTC. Encoded protein: CAWELAGGSAQFF.

This clone ranks as medium-sized in terms of frequency. The V gene is TRBV6-4, the J gene TRBJ2-2; a weak D match, TRBD2 (5 bases). The CDR3 contains 14 residues. Trimming stripped 4 bases from V and 5 bases from J, with 11 bases between. CDR1 is MRHNA and CDR2 is SNTAGT in the germline V gene. Here the CDR3 DNA reads TGTGCCAGCAGTGTGGCAGAGGGAACCGGGGAGCTGTTTTTT. This translates into CASSVAEGTGELFF.

The V and J genes are TRBV28 and TRBJ2-1; 11 nucleotides agree with TRBD2. Germline values: CDR1 MDHEN, CDR2 SYDVKM. The V segment lost 1 base and the J segment 7 bases; nucleotides outside the gene matches: 9. This CDR3 has 17 residues. CDR3 in amino acids: CASSLSLGLAGGNEQFF. CDR3 DNA: TGTGCCAGCAGTTTATCTCTTGGTCTAGCGGGAGGTAATGAGCAGTTCTTC.

J is TRBJ1-4 and V is TRBV6-1; D gene unclear. The germline V gene encodes CDR1 MNHNS and CDR2 SASEGT. The V end was cut by 6 bases, the J end by 7 bases, with 6 bases between. The CDR3 totals 11 residues. The CDR3 region has the DNA TGTGCCAGCAGAACGGGTGAAAAACTGTTTTTT. It codes for CASRTGEKLFF.

V is TRBV27 and J is TRBJ2-1; the D gene is possibly TRBD2 (7 bases). The V end was cut by 5 bases, the J end by 4 bases, with 15 bases between. The CDR3 consists of 15 residues. Germline CDR1 and CDR2: MNHEY and SMNVEV (reference sequence). The DNA for the CDR3 is TGTGCCAGCAGTCCAAGGGGGGGCCAATACAATGAGCAGTTCTTC. Translating it yields CASSPRGGQYNEQFF.

This chain uses TRBV5-1 with TRBJ2-6; 8 bases are shared with TRBD1. Germline-derived CDR1 and CDR2 are SGHRS and YFSETQ. The length of the CDR3 is 19 residues. V lost 3 bases, J lost 1 base, and 12 bases stayed unmatched. Here the CDR3 reads CASSSRFRTGKSGANVLTF. The DNA for the CDR3 is TGCGCCAGCAGCTCGAGGTTCCGGACAGGGAAGTCTGGGGCCAACGTCCTGACTTTC. Filled out from reference TRBV5-1 and TRBJ2-6, the complete variable domain reads KAGVTQTPRYLIKTRGQQVTLSCSPISGHRSVSWYQQTPGQGLQFLFEYFSETQRNKGNFPGRFSGRQFSNSRSEMNVSTLELGDSALYLCASSSRFRTGKSGANVLTFGAGSRLTVL.

The chain employs TRBV9 and TRBJ2-3, with TRBD1 identical over 7 bases. Trimming removed 0 bases from V and 0 bases from J; junction bases left unmatched: 7. The CDR3 loop spans 17 amino acids. Looked up from germline, CDR1 is SGDLS and CDR2 is YYNGEE. The CDR3 DNA is TGTGCCAGCAGCGTAGATGAGGGACAGTTTAGCACAGATACGCAGTATTTT. It translates to CASSVDEGQFSTDTQYF.

This chain connects TRBV19 to TRBJ2-7; D might be TRBD1 (6 bases). The CDR3 is 12 amino acids. V was cut by 4 bases and J by 3 bases, with 7 bases left in between. Germline assignment: CDR1 LNHDA and CDR2 SQIVND (reference sequence). This CDR3 is CASSRGLYEQYF. CDR3 nucleotide sequence: TGTGCCAGTAGTAGGGGGCTCTACGAGCAGTACTTC.

Details on this clone: One junction end disagrees with the germline gene, perhaps due to a read error. The chain uses TRBV7-2 and TRBJ2-5, with 9 nucleotides matching TRBD2. Germline CDR1 and CDR2: SGHTA and FQGNSA. This CDR3 contains 16 residues. As DNA, the CDR3 is TGTGCCAGCAGCCTAGCGGCAGCGGGGGGCCAAGAGACCCAGTACTTC. This gives the protein CASSLAAAGGQETQYF.

V and J are TRBV7-9 and TRBJ1-4; D not certain. This CDR3 is 14 amino acids long. With 2 bases removed from V and 4 bases from J, the gap between germline ends came to 8 bases. Germline CDR1 SEHNR, CDR2 FQNEAQ (reference sequence). For the CDR3, the DNA is TGTGCCAGCAGCTTACTGCAGATTAATGAAAAACTGTTTTTT. Translated: CASSLLQINEKLFF.